This entry features one T cell receptor beta chain sequence. What it binds is unknown. TCRdb re-called the 5' RACE reads, yielding one record per CDR3 amino acid sequence without DNA. The sample totals a few hundred thousand distinct CDR3 sequences. The sample belongs to a study of T cells expressing NK-cell markers. Whole-study context: Sequencing of TCR beta repertoires drew on sorted CD3+CD56+NKG2C+, CD3+CD56+NKG2C- and CD3+CD56-NKG2C+ T cells. Among eight sequenced donors, seven carried HCMV seropositivity while one was seronegative.

Study-level points and caveats: Over 5 donors had dominant NKG2C+ clonotypes that comprised about 1.0-7.5% of their CD8+ T cells.

The receptor comes from a man aged 18-70 years in good health. The sequenced material came from blood T cells: a sorted CD56 or NKG2C T cell subset, CD4+ or CD8+ T cells, or bulk PBMC T cells (not recorded which).

The CDR3 loop reads CASRGQGLGEAFF. The V gene is TRBV12-3 or TRBV12-4, the J gene TRBJ1-1; the D call of TRBD1 rests on TCRdb alone, since no DNA is present to check it. CDR3 length: 13 amino acids.